This T cell receptor (beta chain) was recorded in a study of cytomegalovirus exposure and HLA in healthy donors. Using immunoSEQ multiplex PCR, the repertoire was profiled, and TCRdb retains in-frame clones only, with some absent. The sample lists roughly 190,000 clones, about 82% seen once, with almost 1.5% in the top ten. The germline V gene has CDR1 SGHRS and CDR2 YFSETQ. The J segment lost 7 bases and the V segment lost 3 bases, leaving 7 bases of the junction unmatched. This CDR3 has 15 residues. The sample was PBMCs. The TCR comes from a woman aged 18-29 years in good health and CMV-seronegative. J is TRBJ2-1 and V is TRBV5-1; 10 nucleotides agree with TRBD2. The CDR3 DNA reads as TGCGCCAGCAGCTGGACTAGCGGCCAAGCGAATGAGCAGTTCTTC. Amino acids: CASSWTSGQANEQFF.